This record covers a single TCR beta chain. The antigen remains unidentified. The data were obtained in a study of cytomegalovirus exposure and HLA in healthy donors. Study-wide findings and caveats: CMV serostatus was the sole immune exposure information available. Roughly uniform depth of sequencing across donors was assumed in presence/absence analyses. The authors judged a highly shared variant cluster likely a sequencing artifact.

PCR primers comprised 60 Vbeta and 13 Jbeta primers. Measured with immunoSEQ multiplex PCR; TCRdb has only the in-frame clones, and not every one. Its table records 150,000 to 200,000 clones. This CDR3 has 14 residues. Germline V gene sequence: CDR1 SGDLS, CDR2 YYNGEE. V was pared by 10 bases and J by 7 bases, with 13 bases of the junction left unmatched. The sample was PBMCs. This receptor was obtained from a boy younger than 18 in good health and CMV-seronegative. The chain employs TRBV9 and TRBJ1-4; the match to TRBD1 covers 7 bases. The CDR3, as DNA: TGTGCCCGGTCACTAAGACAGGGAGGTGAAAAACTGTTTTTT. Protein product: CARSLRQGGEKLFF.